The 8 T cell receptor beta chains presented below share a single source sample, sequenced in a study of T-cell memory formation after mild COVID-19. TCRdb itself ran the 5' RACE reads through MiXCR, one entry per CDR3 protein. Among 150,000 to 200,000 distinct CDR3 sequences listed, approximately 12% were seen once. Sequenced: PBMCs or a T cell subset sorted from them (not recorded which). The receptors were sampled from a young man who had mild COVID-19 (a few samples of this study predate the infection). Cell type and time point are not known.

This clonotype was recorded a few times. The rearrangement links TRBV24-1 to TRBJ1-5, with a weak D call TRBD1 (6 bases). Germline loops: CDR1 KGHDR, CDR2 SFDVKD. This CDR3 is 15 amino acids long. V was clipped by 1 base and J by 5 bases, with 11 bases between them. The CDR3 region is CATSDLGQIYQPQHF. The CDR3 nucleotides are TGTGCCACCAGTGATTTAGGACAGATCTATCAGCCCCAGCATTTT.

Written as DNA, the CDR3 is TGTGCCACCCGGAGGACGGCAAGCTCCTACAATGAGCAGTTCTTC. It specifies CATRRTASSYNEQFF. The chain joins TRBV7-3 to TRBJ2-1; tentatively, D is TRBD2 (5 bases). The CDR3 length is 15 residues. The germline CDR1 and CDR2 sequences are SGHTA and FQGTGA. V lost 10 bases and J 0 bases, leaving 16 bases between the germline ends.

This clonotype was recorded a few times. The chain links TRBV5-1 to TRBJ2-2; D is undetermined. Per germline, CDR1 SGHRS and CDR2 YFSETQ. This CDR3 has 15 amino acids. Trimming removed 2 bases from V and 1 base from J, with 9 bases in between. CDR3 in amino acids: CASSLSPGNTGELFF. The CDR3 DNA reads as TGCGCCAGCAGCTTAAGTCCGGGGAACACCGGGGAGCTGTTTTTT.

This clonotype was detected only a few times. The genes are TRBV3-1 and TRBJ2-7; tentative D call: TRBD2 (6 bases). The CDR3 is made up of 14 amino acids. V gave up 1 base and J gave up 6 bases, with 13 bases separating them. CDR1 and CDR2 from the germline V gene are LGHDT and YNNKEL (reference sequence). The CDR3 DNA sequence: TGTGCCAGCAGCCAAGGGATGCGAGCGGGCGAGCAGTACGTC. It encodes CASSQGMRAGEQYV.

This clonotype was counted between two and nine times. This chain connects TRBV10-3 to TRBJ1-6; maybe TRBD1 (6 bases). From germline, CDR1 is ENHRY and CDR2 SYGVKD. The length of the CDR3 is 16 residues. With 5 bases removed from V and 1 base from J, the gap between germline ends came to 12 bases. The chain's CDR3 is CAISLSGASYNSPLHF. CDR3 in DNA: TGTGCCATCAGTTTATCAGGGGCGTCCTATAATTCACCCCTCCACTTT.

J is TRBJ2-5 and V is TRBV24-1; 7 bases agree with TRBD1. Germline V CDR1 and CDR2: KGHDR, SFDVKD. The CDR3 contains 13 residues. V lost 6 bases and J lost 3; bases outside the gene matches: 3. CDR3 sequence: CATSFGTEETQYF. CDR3 bases: TGTGCCACCAGTTTCGGGACAGAAGAGACCCAGTACTTC.

The chain carries TRBV10-3 and TRBJ2-2, with D perhaps assigned TRBD1 or TRBD2 (5 bases each). The V gene's germline CDR1 is ENHRY and CDR2 SYGVKD. CDR3 size: 16 residues. Trimming stripped 0 bases from V and 5 bases from J, with 13 bases between. The CDR3 spells CAISESKGRGTGELFF. The CDR3 region has the DNA TGTGCCATCAGTGAGTCGAAGGGGCGAGGGACCGGGGAGCTGTTTTTT.

The chain couples TRBV20-1 to TRBJ2-2; TRBD1 agrees at 9 bases. The CDR3 consists of 15 residues. V gave up 6 bases and J gave up 8 bases; unmatched junction bases: 13. Germline loops: CDR1 DFQATT, CDR2 SNEGSKA (reference sequence). The CDR3 nucleotides read TGCAGTGCCAAGGTCGGGACAGGGTTGAGGGGGGAGCTGTTTTTT. It yields the protein CSAKVGTGLRGELFF.